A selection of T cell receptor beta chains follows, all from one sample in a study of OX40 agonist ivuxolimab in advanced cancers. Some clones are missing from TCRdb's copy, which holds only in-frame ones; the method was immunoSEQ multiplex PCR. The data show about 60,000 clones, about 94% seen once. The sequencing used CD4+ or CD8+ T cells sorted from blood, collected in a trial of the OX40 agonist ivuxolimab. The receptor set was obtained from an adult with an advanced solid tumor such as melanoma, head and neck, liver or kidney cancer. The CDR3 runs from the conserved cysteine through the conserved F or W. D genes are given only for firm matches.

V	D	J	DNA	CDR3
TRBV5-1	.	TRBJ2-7	TGCGCCAGCAGTATGGACAGTTCCCCTTACGAGCAGTACTTC	CASSMDSSPYEQYF
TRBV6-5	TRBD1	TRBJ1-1	TGTGCCAGCAACCAGGGACAGGGGGCGCCTACTGAAGCTTTCTTT	CASNQGQGAPTEAFF
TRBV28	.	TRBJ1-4	TGTGCCAGCAGTCCTGACCCTTCTTCGGAAAAACTGTTTTTT	CASSPDPSSEKLFF
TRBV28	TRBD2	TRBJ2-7	TGTGCCAGCACCGAGCGGGAGGGCCGCTACGAGCAGTACTTC	CASTEREGRYEQYF
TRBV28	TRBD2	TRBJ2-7	TGTGCCAGCAGTTCCTTGGGACTAGTGTACGAGCAGTACTTC	CASSSLGLVYEQYF
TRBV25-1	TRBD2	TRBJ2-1	TGTGCCAGCAGTGAACTAGCGGAATCCTCCAATGAGCAGTTCTTC	CASSELAESSNEQFF
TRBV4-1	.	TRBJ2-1	TGCGCCAGCAGCCAAGTTGGCGCGGCCTTTAACAATGAGCAGTTCTTC	CASSQVGAAFNNEQFF
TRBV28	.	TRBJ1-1	TGTGCCAGCAGTTTGGCGTATCGCACTGAAGCTTTCTTT	CASSLAYRTEAFF
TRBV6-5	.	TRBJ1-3	TGTGCCAGCAGTTACCGAAACACCATATATTTT	CASSYRNTIYF
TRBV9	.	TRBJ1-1	TGTGCCAGCAGCGAGAACGAACCTAACACTGAAGCTTTCTTT	CASSENEPNTEAFF